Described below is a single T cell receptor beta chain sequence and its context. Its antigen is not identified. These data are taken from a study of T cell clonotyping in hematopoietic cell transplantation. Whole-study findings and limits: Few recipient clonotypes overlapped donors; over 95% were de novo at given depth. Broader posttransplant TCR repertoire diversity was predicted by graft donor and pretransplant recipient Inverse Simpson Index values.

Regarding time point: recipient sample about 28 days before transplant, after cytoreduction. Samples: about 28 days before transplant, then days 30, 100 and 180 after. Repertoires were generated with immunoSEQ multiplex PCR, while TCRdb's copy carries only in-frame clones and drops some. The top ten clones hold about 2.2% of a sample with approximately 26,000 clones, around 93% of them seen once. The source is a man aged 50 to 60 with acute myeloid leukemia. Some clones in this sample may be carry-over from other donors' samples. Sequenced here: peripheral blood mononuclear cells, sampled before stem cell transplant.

The CDR3 DNA is TGTGCCAGCAGTTACTCGAATTTGGCAGATACGCAGTATTTT. It is translated as CASSYSNLADTQYF. V and J are TRBV6-5 and TRBJ2-3; unclear D gene. The CDR3 is 14 amino acids. CDR1 and CDR2 from the germline V gene are MNHEY and SVGAGI. The V and J ends lost 0 bases and 4 bases respectively, with 8 bases between them.